The clone carrying this T cell receptor (beta chain) was seen only a few times. The antigen is unknown. The record originates from a study of CD8 T cells in ankylosing spondylitis. The CDR3 consists of 17 residues. Trimming took off 3 bases at V and 8 bases at J, with 23 bases between the two ends. Germline-derived CDR1 and CDR2 are SGHTA and FQGNSA. Quantitative 5'-RACE with molecular barcodes produced the TCR beta libraries. TCRdb redid the calling of the 5' RACE reads with MiXCR, one entry per CDR3 protein. The profile covers under 450,000 distinct CDR3 sequences, with roughly a sixth appearing a single time and 0.85% to 1.3% taken by the ten largest. Findings and limits, study-wide: A TCR beta motif made of eight highly homologous variants seemed typical of ankylosing spondylitis blood.

The sample consisted of blood, either unsorted or a sorted T cell fraction (not recorded which). The receptor was derived from a male donor with ankylosing spondylitis. The chain uses TRBV7-2 and TRBJ2-1; D might be TRBD1 or TRBD2, each matching 5 bases. For the CDR3, the DNA is TGTGCCAGCAGCTTGGTCGGGCTAGGGGAGTTTAGGTATGAGCAGTTCTTC. Its protein is CASSLVGLGEFRYEQFF.